The next 8 T cell receptor beta chains were all read from a single sample in a study of cytomegalovirus exposure and HLA in healthy donors. In the PCR, 60 Vbeta and 13 Jbeta primers were used. Sequencing used immunoSEQ multiplex PCR; TCRdb keeps in-frame clones, though not all of them. The profile covers about 210,000 clones, with roughly 77% appearing a single time and 0.39% taken by the ten largest. The sample comprised PBMCs. These receptors originate from a male donor in good health and CMV-seropositive.

In this sample, this clone turned up a few times. The chain recombines TRBV14 with TRBJ2-7; D gene uncertain. This CDR3 region has 12 residues. CDR1 and CDR2 from the germline V gene are SGHDN and FVKESK. Trimming took 2 bases from V and 6 from J, leaving 8 bases between them. Written as DNA, the CDR3 is TGTGCCAGCAGCCAATCCCCGGGCGAGCAGTACTTC. This codes for CASSQSPGEQYF.

The chain recombines TRBV4-1 with TRBJ1-4; D not certain. Germline V gene lookup returns CDR1 MGHRA and CDR2 YSYEKL. The CDR3 consists of 13 residues. Trimming left V 1 base short and J 11 bases short, with 11 bases between. The CDR3 sequence is CASSQVFLEKLFF. Here the CDR3 DNA reads TGCGCCAGCAGCCAAGTGTTCCTTGAGAAACTGTTTTTT.

This chain connects TRBV5-1 to TRBJ1-2; unclear D gene. Trimming shortened V by 5 bases and J by 0 bases, and 11 bases separated the two germline ends. CDR3 length equals 14 residues. CDR1 and CDR2 (germline): SGHRS, YFSETQ. CDR3 sequence: CASRREGANYGYTF. The DNA for the CDR3 is TGCGCCAGCAGGCGGGAGGGAGCTAACTATGGCTACACCTTC.

The CDR3 DNA sequence: TGTGCCAGCAGTTTATTGGGGCAGGGATACTATGGCTACACCTTC. It yields the protein CASSLLGQGYYGYTF. The chain employs TRBV27 and TRBJ1-2; possibly TRBD1 for D (5 bases). CDR1 and CDR2 (germline): MNHEY, SMNVEV (reference sequence). The CDR3 sequence is 15 residues long. Trimming pared 1 base from V and 3 bases from J, leaving 12 bases between.

V usage is TRBV7-3 and J usage is TRBJ2-4; D perhaps matches TRBD2 (6 bases). The V gene's germline CDR1 is SGHTA and CDR2 FQGTGA. Trimming cost V 1 base and J 7 bases, with 14 bases left between them. The CDR3 contains 15 residues. The CDR3 is CASSLSSGTYNIQYF. The DNA of the CDR3 is TGTGCCAGCAGCTTAAGCTCGGGGACTTATAACATTCAGTACTTC.

The chain employs TRBV4-3 and TRBJ2-2, with D maybe TRBD1 (6 bases). Trimming removed 0 bases at V and 9 bases at J, with 17 bases between. This CDR3 has 16 residues. Per germline, CDR1 LGHNA and CDR2 YSLEER. Here the CDR3 reads CASSQELQGVGRELFF. The CDR3 nucleotides are TGCGCCAGCAGCCAAGAATTACAGGGAGTAGGTAGGGAGCTGTTTTTT.

The V and J genes are TRBV18 and TRBJ1-4; 7 positions match TRBD1. CDR1 is KGHSH, CDR2 LQKENI, per germline. The junction had 5 bases not matched to a gene; V was cut back by 4 bases and J by 0 bases. The CDR3 runs to 16 residues. CDR3 nucleotide sequence: TGTGCCAGCTCACGGAACAGGGGAGCAACTAATGAAAAACTGTTTTTT. Its translation is CASSRNRGATNEKLFF.

This chain joins TRBV27 and TRBJ2-2; D is possibly TRBD1 (5 bases). The V end was cut by 2 bases, the J end by 2 bases, with 12 bases between. Germline V CDR1 and CDR2: MNHEY, SMNVEV (reference sequence). This CDR3 region has 16 residues. The CDR3 is CASSLMAGLNTGELFF. The CDR3 DNA reads as TGTGCCAGCAGTTTAATGGCAGGGCTCAACACCGGGGAGCTGTTTTTT.